Below, one T cell receptor (beta chain) is given with its context. Compared with germline, one end of the junction differs, possibly owing to a read error. The identical CDR3 is also encoded by other nucleotide sequences in the sample. The PCR contained 60 Vbeta and 13 Jbeta primers. Measured with immunoSEQ multiplex PCR; TCRdb has only the in-frame clones, and not every one. The data hold about 220,000 clones, with about 70% observed a single time. The entry originates in a study of cytomegalovirus exposure and HLA in healthy donors. The CDR3 has 13 amino acids. Germline V CDR1 and CDR2: SGHRS, YFSETQ.

This sequence originates from a woman aged 30 to 39 in good health and CMV-seronegative. Sequencing was performed on PBMCs. The chain couples TRBV5-1 to TRBJ1-2, with D possibly TRBD1 on 5 matching bases. This chain's CDR3 is CASSPQGNYGYTF. CDR3 nucleotide sequence: TGCGCCAGCAGTCCCCAGGGAAACTATGGCTATACCTTC. Full variable domain (rest looked up from reference TRBV5-1 and TRBJ1-2): KAGVTQTPRYLIKTRGQQVTLSCSPISGHRSVSWYQQTPGQGLQFLFEYFSETQRNKGNFPGRFSGRQFSNSRSEMNVSTLELGDSALYLCASSPQGNYGYTFGSGTRLTVV.